Detailed here is one TCR beta chain. What it binds is not known. The CDR3 runs 12 residues. V was clipped by 5 bases and J by 7 bases; unmatched bases: 2. In germline, CDR1 is LNHDA, CDR2 SQIVND (reference sequence). The data derive from a study of cytomegalovirus exposure and HLA in healthy donors. General study results and limits: TCR beta sequences numbering under 20,000 were associated with HLA alleles at 0.05 false discovery rate in a later analysis. The classifier reportedly diagnosed cytomegalovirus status with high specificity and sensitivity. TCR association rates varied by HLA locus in a later analysis, with DRB1 highest and HLA-C lowest.

The PCR made use of 60 Vbeta and 13 Jbeta primers. Some clones are missing from TCRdb's copy, which holds only in-frame ones; the method was immunoSEQ multiplex PCR. This table has more than 75,000 clones, 90% appearing once. The clonotype comes from a man aged 18 to 30 in good health and CMV-seronegative. The chain uses TRBV19 and TRBJ2-5; 9 bases are a match to TRBD1. The sequencing input was PBMCs. CDR3 bases: TGTGCCAGTAGTGGACAGGGGTCGACCCAGTACTTC. This sequence encodes CASSGQGSTQYF.